A selection of T cell receptor beta chains follows, all from one sample in a study of monozygotic twins with inflammatory bowel disease. TCRdb reprocessed the 5' RACE reads, keeping one entry per CDR3 protein, no DNA. This sample contains approximately 380,000 distinct CDR3 sequences. The sequenced sample was blood. These receptors all come from a human donor with ulcerative colitis or Crohn's disease, or a healthy co-twin of an affected twin (not recorded which). CDR3s include the opening cysteine and the closing phenylalanine or tryptophan.

V: TRBV25-1
J: TRBJ2-5
CDR3: CASTNHGQGGETQYF

V: TRBV12-3/TRBV12-4
J: TRBJ2-2
CDR3: CASTPPGLAWGTGELFF

V: TRBV6-1
J: TRBJ2-3
CDR3: CASSTTGGGTDTQYF

V: TRBV19
J: TRBJ1-5
CDR3: CASSTQGLSNQPQHF

V: TRBV2
J: TRBJ2-3
CDR3: CASSDPSYRQGGTDTQYF

V: TRBV4-3
J: TRBJ2-3
CDR3: CASSQDPSGGTPRTQYF

V: TRBV5-1
J: TRBJ1-5
CDR3: CASSQTGGLQPQHF

V: TRBV7-9
J: TRBJ2-3
CDR3: CASSPPRLGTQYF

V: TRBV7-8
J: TRBJ2-3
CDR3: CASSPNPRRTGGTDTQYF

V: TRBV10-3
J: TRBJ1-2
CDR3: CAISGKGVGYTF

V: TRBV5-1
J: TRBJ2-3
CDR3: CASSLEGRESADTQYF

V: TRBV3-1
J: TRBJ2-1
CDR3: CASSPTAGNYNEQFF

V: TRBV28
J: TRBJ1-4
CDR3: CASSFVDRNEKLFF

V: TRBV20-1
J: TRBJ2-5
CDR3: CSARDLGQNEETQYF

V: TRBV3-1
J: TRBJ1-5
CDR3: CASSQRNQPQHF

V: TRBV4-1
J: TRBJ2-7
CDR3: CASSPQGGRSSYEQYF

V: TRBV5-1
J: TRBJ2-2
CDR3: CASSLPGQIIPSTGELFF

V: TRBV2
J: TRBJ2-3
CDR3: CASSEGLAGGTDTQYF

V: TRBV18
J: TRBJ2-2
CDR3: CASSPFGGGSNTGELFF

V: TRBV6-6
J: TRBJ2-1
CDR3: CASSSGGLYNEQFF

V: TRBV5-1
J: TRBJ2-3
CDR3: CASSPRGTGGTDTQYF

V: TRBV7-9
J: TRBJ2-2
CDR3: CASRKTETNTGELFF

V: TRBV5-1
J: TRBJ2-7
CDR3: CASSLVPHGTSEPYEQYF

V: TRBV12-3/TRBV12-4
J: TRBJ2-5
CDR3: CASSLRSGGLETQYF

V: TRBV5-1
J: TRBJ2-7
CDR3: CASSSDRGYEQYF

V: TRBV10-3
J: TRBJ2-7
CDR3: CAISESDLQGHEQYF

V: TRBV4-3
J: TRBJ2-5
CDR3: CASSQEFVIAETQYF

V: TRBV7-9
J: TRBJ2-7
CDR3: CASSFRGKTYEQYF

V: TRBV10-3
J: TRBJ1-2
CDR3: CAISGGQGATYGYTF

V: TRBV7-9
J: TRBJ1-5
CDR3: CASSFVGVEGNQPQHF

V: TRBV12-3/TRBV12-4
J: TRBJ2-3
CDR3: CASSPNTDTQYF

V: TRBV12-3/TRBV12-4
J: TRBJ1-6
CDR3: CASSPRGGRSPLHF

V: TRBV5-1
J: TRBJ1-4
CDR3: CASSLDVGSTNEKLFF

V: TRBV5-4
J: TRBJ2-5
CDR3: CASRSGGGRETQYF

V: TRBV5-1
J: TRBJ1-2
CDR3: CASSLGPETGEGYGYTF